This TCR beta chain was sequenced for a study of CDR3 diversity in severe acne. TCRdb called the PCR reads again in MiXCR, with one record for every CDR3 protein. The table has more than 80,000 distinct CDR3 sequences, around 54% seen once. The V and J ends lost 6 bases and 5 bases respectively, with 10 bases between them. From germline, CDR1 is SQVTM and CDR2 ANQGSEA. The CDR3 has 11 amino acids. This TCR was sampled from a male donor with severe acne vulgaris. Material: blood. This rearrangement joins TRBV29-1 to TRBJ1-2; possibly TRBD1 for D (5 bases). The CDR3: CSVGLNYGYTF. The DNA for the CDR3 is TGCAGCGTGGGACTGAATTATGGCTACACCTTC.